This T cell receptor (beta chain) came from a study of blood T cells in healthy people across ages. A second roughly 7 to 12 cycle PCR used barcoded and J-beta primers. Each CDR3 protein is one row after TCRdb ran MiXCR on the 5' RACE reads. The sample has roughly 800,000 distinct CDR3 sequences; more than 25% are singletons. This sample also belongs to another study, concerning T cells of mothers and their children.

The sequence was collected from a boy aged 10-17 years in good health. The sequenced material came from blood.

CDR3 bases: TGCAGTGCTAGAGGAGGCGGGGGGGCTATATTCGCGAATACGCAGTATTTT. Translation: CSARGGGGAIFANTQYF. The chain uses TRBV20-1 and TRBJ2-3; TRBD2 matches 9 bases. CDR1 is DFQATT, CDR2 SNEGSKA, per germline (reference sequence). CDR3 length equals 17 residues. With 1 base clipped from V and 7 bases from J, the junction kept 15 bases outside the gene matches.